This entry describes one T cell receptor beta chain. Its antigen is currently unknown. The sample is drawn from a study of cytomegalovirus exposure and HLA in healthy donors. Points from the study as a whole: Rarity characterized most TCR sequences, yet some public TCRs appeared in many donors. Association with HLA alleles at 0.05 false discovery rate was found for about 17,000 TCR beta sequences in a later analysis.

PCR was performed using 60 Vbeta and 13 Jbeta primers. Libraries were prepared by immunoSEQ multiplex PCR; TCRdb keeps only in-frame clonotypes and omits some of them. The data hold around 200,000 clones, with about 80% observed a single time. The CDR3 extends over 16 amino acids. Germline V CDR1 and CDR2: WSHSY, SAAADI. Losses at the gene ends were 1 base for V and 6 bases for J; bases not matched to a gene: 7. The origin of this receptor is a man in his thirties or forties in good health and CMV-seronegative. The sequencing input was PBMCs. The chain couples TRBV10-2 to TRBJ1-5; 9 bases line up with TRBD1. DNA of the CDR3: TGCGCCAGCAGTGAGTTCAGGACAGGGGACGGTCAGCCCCAGCATTTT. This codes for CASSEFRTGDGQPQHF.